These 17 T cell receptor beta chains were sequenced from one sample in a study of blood T cell repertoires in COVID-19 (dated by TCRdb to about 2020). The library was obtained by the immunoSEQ multiplex PCR assay. TCRdb took this table from immuneACCESS and kept in-frame rearrangements with V and J called. Such tables lack part of the clones; where checked against another copy, unresolved V genes explain under half of the gap, and the rest is unexplained. The sample table contains some 97,000 clones; only one count was recorded for about nine tenths of them. The ten largest clones take up 5.1% of the sample. Sequences were obtained from peripheral blood. The receptors shown here come from a middle-aged man with acute or convalescent COVID-19.

The rearrangement links TRBV19 to TRBJ2-1; 8 nucleotides align to TRBD2. This CDR3 has 13 residues. Germline assignment: CDR1 LNHDA and CDR2 SQIVND (reference sequence). The J segment lost 8 bases and the V segment lost 4 bases, leaving 4 bases of the junction unmatched. The CDR3: CASSTGGVYEQFF. The CDR3 nucleotides read TGTGCCAGTAGTACGGGAGGGGTTTATGAGCAGTTCTTC.

In this sample, this clone turned up once. The genes are TRBV2 and TRBJ2-2; possibly TRBD1 for D (6 bases). This CDR3 spans 18 amino acids. Trimming took off 6 bases at V and 3 bases at J, with 23 bases between the two ends. CDR1 is SNHLY and CDR2 is FYNNEI in the germline V gene. CDR3: CASSLSPRQEMDTGELFF. DNA for the CDR3: TGTGCCAGCAGCCTCAGTCCCCGACAGGAGATGGACACCGGGGAGCTGTTTTTT.

This clone was seen only once. V gene TRBV19 combines with J gene TRBJ2-2, with no clear D. The CDR3 is made up of 14 amino acids. CDR1 is LNHDA, CDR2 SQIVND, per germline (reference sequence). Between the trimmed V and J ends, which lost 8 bases and 6 bases, there was a span of 16 bases. The CDR3 loop reads CASDTAEVSGELFF. The CDR3 nucleotides read TGTGCCAGTGATACAGCAGAAGTATCCGGGGAGCTGTTTTTT.

The gene calls are TRBV11-2 and TRBJ2-7; TRBD2 agrees at 12 bases. Germline CDR1 reads SGHAT; CDR2 reads FQNNGV. Losses at the gene ends were 6 bases for V and 3 bases for J; bases not matched to a gene: 0. This CDR3 region has 13 residues. The CDR3 loop is CASRLAGGYEQYF. The CDR3 DNA sequence: TGTGCCAGCAGACTAGCGGGGGGCTACGAGCAGTACTTC. The complete variable domain, with remaining parts taken from reference TRBV11-2 and TRBJ2-7, reads EAGVAQSPRYKIIEKRQSVAFWCNPISGHATLYWYQQILGQGPKLLIQFQNNGVVDDSQLPKDRFSAERLKGVDSTLKIQPAKLEDSAVYLCASRLAGGYEQYFGPGTRLTVT.

This sequence joins TRBV7-9 and TRBJ2-2; 7 bases line up with TRBD1. This CDR3 has 15 residues. J was trimmed by 4 bases and V by 5 bases; bases with no gene match: 7. Germline V gives CDR1 SEHNR, CDR2 FQNEAQ (reference sequence). CDR3 DNA sequence: TGTGCCAGCAGCGGATCCGGGACAGTCACCGGGGAGCTGTTTTTT. Residues: CASSGSGTVTGELFF.

The rearrangement uses TRBV2 and TRBJ1-4; TRBD1 is a possible D gene (6 bases). Germline CDR1 reads SNHLY; CDR2 reads FYNNEI. Trimming left V 6 bases short and J 5 bases short, with 13 bases between. CDR3 length: 14 amino acids. This CDR3 reads CASRFRDKNEKLFF. The CDR3 region has the DNA TGTGCCAGCAGGTTCCGGGACAAGAATGAAAAACTGTTTTTT.

The chain employs TRBV27 and TRBJ2-5, with D possibly matching TRBD1 (6 bases). Per germline, CDR1 MNHEY and CDR2 SMNVEV (reference sequence). The V end was cut by 4 bases, the J end by 3 bases, with 9 bases between. This CDR3 is built from 13 residues. DNA for the CDR3: TGTGCCAGCAGTTCGCGGACAGAAGAGACCCAGTACTTC. Protein sequence: CASSSRTEETQYF.

This clone was picked up one time. The chain has TRBV6-1 and TRBJ2-2, with 7 bases lining up with TRBD1. The CDR3 covers 14 residues. V trimming: 2 bases; J trimming: 5 bases; junction bases outside the gene matches: 2. Germline CDR1 reads MNHNS; CDR2 reads SASEGT. CDR3 residues: CASSENRGTGELFF. CDR3 coding DNA: TGTGCCAGCAGTGAAAACAGGGGAACCGGGGAGCTGTTTTTT.

The rearrangement joins TRBV6-5 to TRBJ2-5, with 9 bases fitting TRBD1. With V trimmed by 4 bases and J by 2 bases, 8 bases remained unmatched. Germline V gives CDR1 MNHEY, CDR2 SVGAGI. CDR3 size: 16 residues. CDR3 DNA: TGTGCCAGCAGTTCTCAAGGGGGGACAGGGCAAGAGACCCAGTACTTC. It translates to CASSSQGGTGQETQYF.

This clone was seen only a few times. V usage is TRBV3-1 (or the pseudogene TRBV3-2) and J usage is TRBJ2-1, with a tentative D call TRBD1 (6 bases). The CDR3 extends over 12 amino acids. The V and J ends lost 5 bases and 9 bases respectively, with 11 bases between them. Per germline, CDR1 LGHDT and CDR2 YNNKEL (reference sequence). CDR3: CASSKQGSEQFF. The CDR3 DNA reads TGTGCCAGCAGCAAACAGGGTTCTGAGCAGTTCTTC.

The gene calls are TRBV6-6 and TRBJ2-5; possible D gene TRBD1, 6 bases. The germline CDR1 and CDR2 sequences are MNHNY and SVGAGI (reference sequence). V dropped 5 bases and J dropped 4 bases, with 11 bases sitting between them. The CDR3 has 13 residues. CDR3 in amino acids: CASSLGGSETQYF. The CDR3 bases are TGTGCCAGCAGTCTAGGGGGTTCAGAGACCCAGTACTTC.

The V call is TRBV2, the J call TRBJ1-1; 7 nucleotides agree with TRBD1. J lost 1 base, V lost 3 bases, and 14 bases had no gene match. CDR1 is SNHLY and CDR2 is FYNNEI in the germline V gene. The CDR3 length is 18 residues. The CDR3 here is CASSEATGEVIWNTEAFF. The DNA for the CDR3 is TGTGCCAGCAGTGAGGCCACAGGGGAAGTTATATGGAACACTGAAGCTTTCTTT.

This chain joins TRBV7-2 and TRBJ1-5; the D gene is possibly TRBD1 (5 bases). The CDR3 extends over 17 amino acids. Trimming stripped 4 bases from V and 2 bases from J, with 18 bases between. Germline V gives CDR1 SGHTA, CDR2 FQGNSA. CDR3 sequence: CASSSSWTDKGNQPQHF. CDR3 nucleotides: TGTGCCAGCAGCTCGTCATGGACGGACAAGGGCAATCAGCCCCAGCATTTT.

The CDR3 is CASSPSTGLNTEAFF. DNA for the CDR3: TGTGCCAGCTCACCGTCGACAGGGTTGAACACTGAAGCTTTCTTT. The chain recombines TRBV18 with TRBJ1-1, with 7 bases aligning to TRBD1. Trimming removed 3 bases from V and 0 bases from J; junction bases left unmatched: 4. The germline CDR1 and CDR2 sequences are KGHSH and LQKENI. This CDR3 is 15 amino acids long.

The gene calls are TRBV6-6 and TRBJ2-1; 12 nucleotides match TRBD2. Per the germline V gene, CDR1 is MNHNY and CDR2 is SVGAGI (reference sequence). There are 16 residues in the CDR3. V was clipped by 6 bases and J by 6 bases; unmatched bases: 9. In DNA, the CDR3 is TGTGCCAGCAGCCACGGTAGACTAGCGGGAGTCAATGAGCAGTTCTTC. It encodes CASSHGRLAGVNEQFF.

The rearrangement joins TRBV19 to TRBJ1-2; the match to TRBD1 covers 10 bases. CDR1 is LNHDA and CDR2 is SQIVND in the germline V gene (reference sequence). This CDR3 spans 15 amino acids. V shed 2 bases and J 6 bases; nucleotides not matched to a gene: 6. CDR3 sequence: CASSILGQGRDGYTF. The CDR3 DNA reads as TGTGCCAGTAGTATACTGGGACAGGGGAGAGATGGCTACACCTTC.

V and J are TRBV25-1 and TRBJ1-1, with 8 positions matching TRBD1. Germline CDR1 MGHDK, CDR2 SYGVNS. The J segment lost 1 base and the V segment lost 7 bases, leaving 8 bases of the junction unmatched. The CDR3 loop spans 15 amino acids. CDR3 nucleotide sequence: TGTGCCAGCACCCGATCAGGGACAGGGAACACTGAAGCTTTCTTT. Amino acid sequence: CASTRSGTGNTEAFF.